Each of the 29 T cell receptor beta chains below was sequenced from the same sample in a study of beta chain features in type 1 diabetes. Study-wide results and caveats: For Type 1 diabetes patients, all four CD4+ subsets carried TCRB CDR3s that were moderately but significantly shorter.

cDNA synthesis used the whole RNA isolate, giving expressed TCRB sequences. Only in-frame clones appear in the TCRdb table, and some are missing; sequencing was by immunoSEQ multiplex PCR. The sample carries 330,000 or so clones, roughly 12% recorded once. Their antigens remain unidentified. The sample consisted of naive CD4+ T cells from blood. The receptor set was obtained from a woman under 30 with type 1 diabetes.

The chain links TRBV2 to TRBJ2-2; 8 bases fit TRBD1. Losses at the gene ends were 6 bases for V and 5 bases for J; bases not matched to a gene: 5. This CDR3 has 14 amino acids. Germline loops: CDR1 SNHLY, CDR2 FYNNEI. The CDR3 protein is CASRAGTGTGELFF. Here the CDR3 DNA reads TGTGCCAGCAGAGCTGGGACAGGAACCGGGGAGCTGTTTTTT.

The chain employs TRBV18 and TRBJ2-7; D possibly corresponds to TRBD2 (6 bases). Germline V gene lookup returns CDR1 KGHSH and CDR2 LQKENI. CDR3 length: 14 residues. Trimming cost V 3 bases and J 3 bases, with 12 bases left between them. The CDR3 protein is CASSPFGTDYEQYF. The CDR3 nucleotides are TGTGCCAGCTCACCGTTCGGGACTGACTACGAGCAGTACTTC.

The V gene is TRBV28, the J gene TRBJ2-7; 9 nucleotides line up with TRBD1. The germline V gene encodes CDR1 MDHEN and CDR2 SYDVKM. Losses at the gene ends were 3 bases for V and 4 bases for J; bases not matched to a gene: 7. The CDR3 contains 15 residues. In DNA form, the CDR3 reads TGTGCCAGCAGTTTGTCGGGGACAGGGCGATACGAGCAGTACTTC. It codes for CASSLSGTGRYEQYF.

This chain connects TRBV7-9 to TRBJ2-7, with D possibly TRBD1 on 6 matching bases. The CDR3 spans 15 residues. With 5 bases removed from V and 5 bases from J, the gap between germline ends came to 19 bases. In germline, CDR1 is SEHNR, CDR2 FQNEAQ (reference sequence). CDR3 coding DNA: TGTGCCAGCAGCAGTGGGGACATCCGTGGGGACGAGCAGTACTTC. Its translation is CASSSGDIRGDEQYF.

This clone appeared a few times. This sequence joins TRBV4-3 and TRBJ2-7; D gene unclear. The V gene's germline CDR1 is LGHNA and CDR2 YSLEER. Trimming took 0 bases from V and 3 from J, leaving 15 bases between them. The CDR3 contains 16 residues. The CDR3 DNA sequence: TGCGCCAGCAGCCAAGAAGCGTTGGTCGGGTTCTACGAGCAGTACTTC. This gives the protein CASSQEALVGFYEQYF.

This clone showed up just a few times. The chain combines TRBV5-4 with TRBJ2-3, with 13 bases lining up with TRBD2. The trim removed 3 bases at V and 6 bases at J, leaving 7 bases unmatched. The V gene's germline CDR1 is SGHNT and CDR2 YYREEE (reference sequence). The CDR3 loop spans 16 amino acids. The DNA of the CDR3 is TGTGCCAGCAGCTGGGGACTAGCGGGGATAAACGATACGCAGTATTTT. Residues: CASSWGLAGINDTQYF.

The DNA of the CDR3 is TGTGCCAGCAGGAACCCGGACAGTAACTATGGCTACACCTTC. Its translation is CASRNPDSNYGYTF. The rearrangement uses TRBV2 and TRBJ1-2, with D possibly matching TRBD1 (6 bases). Germline CDR1 is SNHLY and CDR2 is FYNNEI. Trimming cost V 6 bases and J 1 base, with 12 bases left between them. This CDR3 has 14 residues.

V gene TRBV27 combines with J gene TRBJ2-7, with 9 bases aligning to TRBD1. This CDR3 is 14 amino acids long. The germline V gene has CDR1 MNHEY and CDR2 SMNVEV (reference sequence). Trimming cost V 6 bases and J 1 base; bases outside gene matches: 4. The CDR3 spells CASRRGQGSYEQYF. The CDR3 region has the DNA TGTGCCAGCAGAAGAGGACAGGGGTCCTACGAGCAGTACTTC.

This clone was seen a handful of times. The V call is TRBV9, the J call TRBJ1-3; possibly TRBD1 for D (5 bases). Germline V gene data show CDR1 as SGDLS and CDR2 as YYNGEE. Trimming shortened V by 7 bases and J by 1 base, and 12 bases separated the two germline ends. CDR3 length: 14 amino acids. The CDR3 coding sequence is TGTGCCAGCGCGCCCGGGGGTTCTGGAAACACCATATATTTT. Translating gives CASAPGGSGNTIYF.

This chain connects TRBV25-1 to TRBJ1-2, with TRBD1 matching over 7 bases. Germline V gene sequence: CDR1 MGHDK, CDR2 SYGVNS. With V trimmed by 3 bases and J by 8 bases, 9 bases remained unmatched. The CDR3 is 14 residues long. This chain's CDR3 is CASSDTGQKSGYTF. CDR3 DNA sequence: TGTGCCAGCAGTGACACGGGACAGAAATCGGGCTACACCTTC.

This clone was seen only a few times. V and J are TRBV29-1 and TRBJ1-1, with TRBD1 identical over 7 bases. The germline V gene encodes CDR1 SQVTM and CDR2 ANQGSEA. V dropped 7 bases and J dropped 4; count of bases not matched to a gene: 12. The CDR3 contains 14 residues. The CDR3 DNA is TGCAGCGCCGCTTTAGACAGGGCGGTCACTGAAGCTTTCTTT. This sequence encodes CSAALDRAVTEAFF.

This clone occurred a few times. The genes are TRBV7-9 and TRBJ2-1; 7 bases map to TRBD2. Looked up from germline, CDR1 is SEHNR and CDR2 is FQNEAQ (reference sequence). There are 13 residues in the CDR3. V trimming: 6 bases; J trimming: 9 bases; junction bases outside the gene matches: 8. CDR3 DNA sequence: TGTGCCAGCAGATCCTCGGGGGGAGGTGAGCAGTTCTTC. Translated, it gives CASRSSGGGEQFF.

This clone has just a few counts. The V and J genes are TRBV18 and TRBJ2-7, with D possibly being TRBD1 (5 bases). V gave up 3 bases and J gave up 9 bases, with 15 bases separating them. The CDR3 contains 13 residues. Germline loops: CDR1 KGHSH, CDR2 LQKENI. The CDR3 loop reads CASSPVDRGAQYF. Here the CDR3 DNA reads TGTGCCAGCTCACCGGTCGACCGTGGGGCGCAGTACTTC.

J is TRBJ2-5 and V is TRBV30; unclear D gene. The CDR3 sequence is 11 residues long. With 3 bases removed from V and 3 bases from J, the gap between germline ends came to 5 bases. The germline gives CDR1 GTSNPN, CDR2 SVGIG (reference sequence). CDR3 bases: TGTGCCTGGAGCGCGGAAGAGACCCAGTACTTC. Its translation is CAWSAEETQYF.

The J gene is TRBJ1-5, the V gene TRBV29-1; possible D gene TRBD1, 5 bases. Germline-derived CDR1 and CDR2 are SQVTM and ANQGSEA. The CDR3 length is 13 residues. The germline V and J ends were trimmed by 4 bases and 7 bases, with 14 bases remaining between them. CDR3: CSVAIGGTQPQHF. The DNA of the CDR3 is TGCAGCGTTGCAATCGGGGGGACGCAGCCCCAGCATTTT.

This chain uses TRBV20-1 with TRBJ2-1; D may be TRBD1 (6 bases). V was shortened by 1 base and J by 15 bases, with 10 bases between the two germline ends. Per the germline V gene, CDR1 is DFQATT and CDR2 is SNEGSKA (reference sequence). CDR3 length: 10 residues. CDR3 protein: CSARVEGVFF. CDR3 DNA: TGCAGTGCTAGAGTAGAGGGGGTGTTCTTC.

There are a few counts of this clone. The CDR3 sequence: CASRPDRNSNQPQHF. CDR3 coding DNA: TGTGCCAGCAGACCTGACAGGAATAGCAATCAGCCCCAGCATTTT. The chain joins TRBV6-5 to TRBJ1-5; tentative D call: TRBD1 (6 bases). CDR1 and CDR2 from the germline V gene are MNHEY and SVGAGI. There are 15 residues in the CDR3. The V gene lost 6 bases and the J gene lost 0 bases, with 12 bases spanning the gap.

V and J are TRBV27 and TRBJ2-1; 7 positions match TRBD1. CDR3 length: 14 residues. J was trimmed by 10 bases and V by 7 bases; bases with no gene match: 13. From germline, CDR1 is MNHEY and CDR2 SMNVEV (reference sequence). CDR3 coding DNA: TGTGCCAGCAAAGTGACAGGGCCTCGCCTAGAGCAGTTCTTC. This sequence encodes CASKVTGPRLEQFF.

This clone turned up a few times. The V call is TRBV10-2, the J call TRBJ2-5; 10 bases are a match to TRBD2. This CDR3 contains 13 residues. Trimming took 9 bases from V and 1 from J; bases not matched to a gene: 2. CDR1 is WSHSY, CDR2 SAAADI, per germline. DNA of the CDR3: TGCGCCAGTCGACTAGCGGGCCAAGAGACCCAGTACTTC. Its protein product is CASRLAGQETQYF.

This chain uses TRBV19 with TRBJ2-1; TRBD2 matches 10 bases. The CDR3 totals 16 residues. The V gene end was trimmed by 3 bases and the J gene end by 7 bases; junction bases not matched to a gene: 9. CDR1 is LNHDA, CDR2 SQIVND, per germline (reference sequence). CDR3 bases: TGTGCCAGTAGTATTCTAGAAGCGGGGGGGCGTAATGAGCAGTTCTTC. Translating it yields CASSILEAGGRNEQFF.

This clone came up a few times. The V gene is TRBV14, the J gene TRBJ2-3; 8 positions agree with TRBD2. Trimming took 3 bases from V and 0 from J; bases not matched to a gene: 5. Germline V lookup: CDR1 SGHDN, CDR2 FVKESK. This CDR3 is 16 amino acids long. The CDR3 loop reads CASSHPTSVSTDTQYF. The CDR3 DNA follows: TGTGCCAGCAGCCACCCGACTAGCGTAAGCACAGATACGCAGTATTTT.

To note about this clone: This specimen includes other DNA sequences encoding the same CDR3. This chain's CDR3 is CASSLGGLTVNEQFF. The CDR3, as DNA: TGTGCCAGCAGCTTAGGGGGACTTACCGTCAATGAGCAGTTCTTC. This chain uses TRBV7-2 with TRBJ2-1, with D perhaps TRBD2 (6 bases). The germline gives CDR1 SGHTA, CDR2 FQGNSA. This CDR3 has 15 amino acids. Trimming cost V 1 base and J 6 bases, with 13 bases left between them.

This clone was detected only a few times. The chain couples TRBV5-6 to TRBJ2-5; D uncertain. The CDR3 has 13 residues. V gave up 0 bases and J gave up 5 bases, with 8 bases separating them. CDR1 is SGHDT, CDR2 YYEEEE, per germline. CDR3 DNA: TGTGCCAGCAGCTTGGTGATCCGGGAGACCCAGTACTTC. Its protein is CASSLVIRETQYF.

The genes are TRBV11-2 and TRBJ2-7, with 11 bases lining up with TRBD2. With 5 bases clipped from V and 6 bases from J, the junction kept 9 bases outside the gene matches. Per germline, CDR1 SGHAT and CDR2 FQNNGV. The CDR3 consists of 15 residues. The CDR3 DNA sequence: TGTGCCAGCAGCCGTCGGACTAGCGGGCTTCGCGAGCAGTACTTC. Translating gives CASSRRTSGLREQYF.

The sample holds a few counts of this clone. J is TRBJ2-1 and V is TRBV19, with 11 bases that match TRBD2. The CDR3 covers 17 residues. J gave up 3 bases and V 3 bases, and 7 bases lay outside the gene matches. Germline V gene data show CDR1 as LNHDA and CDR2 as SQIVND (reference sequence). Written as DNA, the CDR3 is TGTGCCAGTAGTATGACCCTCCTAGCGGGAGGCTACAATGAGCAGTTCTTC. Its protein is CASSMTLLAGGYNEQFF.

This clone was detected only a few times. The V call is TRBV19, the J call TRBJ2-1, with D possibly matching TRBD2 (5 bases). The V end lost 3 bases, the J end lost 6 bases, and 12 bases lay between the germline ends. CDR3 size: 14 residues. Germline V gene sequence: CDR1 LNHDA, CDR2 SQIVND (reference sequence). This CDR3 reads CASSMIARANEQFF. DNA of the CDR3: TGTGCCAGTAGTATGATAGCGCGAGCCAATGAGCAGTTCTTC.

This clone was found a few times. CDR3 bases: TGTGCCAGCAGCGTCCAGGGGCAAGGAGAGACCCAGTACTTC. Its translation is CASSVQGQGETQYF. The chain combines TRBV9 with TRBJ2-5; possibly TRBD1 for D (6 bases). CDR3 length: 14 residues. V lost 2 bases and J lost 4, with 12 bases in between. Looked up from germline, CDR1 is SGDLS and CDR2 is YYNGEE. The full variable domain, completed using reference TRBV9 and TRBJ2-5, is DSGVTQTPKHLITATGQRVTLRCSPRSGDLSVYWYQQSLDQGLQFLIQYYNGEERAKGNILERFSAQQFPDLHSELNLSSLELGDSALYFCASSVQGQGETQYFGPGTRLLVL.

This clone was recorded a few times. The rearrangement joins TRBV20-1 to TRBJ1-5; no clear D gene. Between the trimmed V and J ends, which lost 7 bases and 6 bases, there was a span of 7 bases. This CDR3 has 10 residues. The germline V gene encodes CDR1 DFQATT and CDR2 SNEGSKA (reference sequence). The chain's CDR3 is CSVPSQPQHF. The CDR3 nucleotides read TGCAGTGTTCCGAGTCAGCCCCAGCATTTT.

V gene TRBV11-2 combines with J gene TRBJ2-1; D is uncertain. The ends were cut back, 5 bases at V and 10 bases at J, with 18 bases in the middle. From germline, CDR1 is SGHAT and CDR2 FQNNGV. This CDR3 region has 14 residues. CDR3 in DNA: TGTGCCAGCAGCCCGATAACCCGGTATTTCGAGCAGTTCTTC. It specifies CASSPITRYFEQFF.